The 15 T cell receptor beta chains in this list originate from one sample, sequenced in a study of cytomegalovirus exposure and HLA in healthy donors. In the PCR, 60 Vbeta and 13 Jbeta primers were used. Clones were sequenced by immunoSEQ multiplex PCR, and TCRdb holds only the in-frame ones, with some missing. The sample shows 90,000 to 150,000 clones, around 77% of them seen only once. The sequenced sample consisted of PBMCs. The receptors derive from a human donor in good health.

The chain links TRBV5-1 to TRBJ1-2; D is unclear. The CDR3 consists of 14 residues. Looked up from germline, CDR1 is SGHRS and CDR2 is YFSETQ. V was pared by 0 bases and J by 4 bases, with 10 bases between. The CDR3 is CASSLDGRSYGYTF. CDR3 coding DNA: TGCGCCAGCAGCTTGGATGGCCGGAGCTATGGCTACACCTTC.

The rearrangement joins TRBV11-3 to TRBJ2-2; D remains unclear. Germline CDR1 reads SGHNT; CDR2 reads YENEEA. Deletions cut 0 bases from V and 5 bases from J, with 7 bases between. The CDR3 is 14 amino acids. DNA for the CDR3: TGTGCCAGCAGCTTAGATCAGGTGACCGGGGAGCTGTTTTTT. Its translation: CASSLDQVTGELFF.

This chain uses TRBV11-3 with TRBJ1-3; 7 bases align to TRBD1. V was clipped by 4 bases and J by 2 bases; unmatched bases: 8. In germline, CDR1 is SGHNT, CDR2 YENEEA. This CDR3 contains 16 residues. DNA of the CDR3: TGTGCCAGCAGCTCCCTAACAGGGGAGACTGGAAACACCATATATTTT. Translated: CASSSLTGETGNTIYF. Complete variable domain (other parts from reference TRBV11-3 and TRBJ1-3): EAGVVQSPRYKIIEKKQPVAFWCNPISGHNTLYWYLQNLGQGPELLIRYENEEAVDDSQLPKDRFSAERLKGVDSTLKIQPAELGDSAVYLCASSSLTGETGNTIYFGEGSWLTVV.

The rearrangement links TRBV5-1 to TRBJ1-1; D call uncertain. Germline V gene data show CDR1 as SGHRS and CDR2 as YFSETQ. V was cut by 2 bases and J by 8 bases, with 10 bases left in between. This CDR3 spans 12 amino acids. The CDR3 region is CASSLSTEEAFF. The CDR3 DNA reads TGCGCCAGCAGCTTATCTACTGAGGAAGCTTTCTTT. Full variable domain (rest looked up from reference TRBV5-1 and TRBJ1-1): KAGVTQTPRYLIKTRGQQVTLSCSPISGHRSVSWYQQTPGQGLQFLFEYFSETQRNKGNFPGRFSGRQFSNSRSEMNVSTLELGDSALYLCASSLSTEEAFFGQGTRLTVV.

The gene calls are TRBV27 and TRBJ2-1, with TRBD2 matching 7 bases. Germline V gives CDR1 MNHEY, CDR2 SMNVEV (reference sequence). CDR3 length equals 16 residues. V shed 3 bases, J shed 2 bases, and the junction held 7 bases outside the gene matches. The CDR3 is CASSFYARGAYNEQFF. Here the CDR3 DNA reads TGTGCCAGCAGTTTTTATGCCCGGGGGGCCTACAATGAGCAGTTCTTC.

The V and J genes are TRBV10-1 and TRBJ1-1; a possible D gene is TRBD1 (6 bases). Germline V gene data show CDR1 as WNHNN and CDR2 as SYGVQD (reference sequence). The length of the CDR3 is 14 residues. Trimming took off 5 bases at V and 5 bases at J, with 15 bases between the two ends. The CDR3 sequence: CASSPGQRGTEAFF. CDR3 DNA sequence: TGCGCCAGCAGTCCTGGACAAAGGGGGACTGAAGCTTTCTTT.

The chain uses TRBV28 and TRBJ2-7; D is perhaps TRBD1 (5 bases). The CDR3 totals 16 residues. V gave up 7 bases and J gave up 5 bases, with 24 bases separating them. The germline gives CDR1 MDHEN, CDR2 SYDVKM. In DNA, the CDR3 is TGTGCCAGCACCCACCCAACAGGACCCTTTTGGCACGAGCAGTACTTC. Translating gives CASTHPTGPFWHEQYF.

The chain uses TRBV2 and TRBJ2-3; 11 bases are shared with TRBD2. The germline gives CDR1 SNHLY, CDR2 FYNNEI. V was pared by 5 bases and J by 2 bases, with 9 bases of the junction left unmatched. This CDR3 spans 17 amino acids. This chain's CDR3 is CASSSLKTSGTTDTQYF. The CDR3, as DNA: TGTGCCAGCAGTTCACTGAAGACTAGCGGGACCACAGATACGCAGTATTTT.

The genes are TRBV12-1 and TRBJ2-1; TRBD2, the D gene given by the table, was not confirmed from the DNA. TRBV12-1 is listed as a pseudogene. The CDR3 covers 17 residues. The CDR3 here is CASSFGIPGLAGGAQFF. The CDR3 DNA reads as TGTGCCAGCAGCTTCGGAATCCCGGGACTAGCGGGAGGTGCACAGTTCTTC.

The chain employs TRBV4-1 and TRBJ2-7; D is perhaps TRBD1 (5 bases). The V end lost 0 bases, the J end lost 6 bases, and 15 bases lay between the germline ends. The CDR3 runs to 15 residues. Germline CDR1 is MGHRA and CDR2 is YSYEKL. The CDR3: CASSQEISRVGEQYF. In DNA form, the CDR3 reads TGCGCCAGCAGCCAAGAAATCTCCAGGGTGGGCGAGCAGTACTTC.

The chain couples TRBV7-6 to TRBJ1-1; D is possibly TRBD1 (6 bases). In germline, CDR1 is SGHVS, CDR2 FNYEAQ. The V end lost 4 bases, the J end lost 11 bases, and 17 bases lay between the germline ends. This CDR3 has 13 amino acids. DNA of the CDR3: TGTGCCAGCAGCTCCCAGGGGAGTGGGACCGCTTTCTTT. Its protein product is CASSSQGSGTAFF.

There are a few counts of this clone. The DNA of the CDR3 is TGTGCCAGCTCACCTAGAGCCGGGACAAATAATGGTTATGGCTACACCTTC. Its protein product is CASSPRAGTNNGYGYTF. This chain joins TRBV18 and TRBJ1-2, with TRBD1 as a possible D gene (6 bases). Germline CDR1 KGHSH, CDR2 LQKENI. The V gene lost 3 bases and the J gene lost 5 bases, with 22 bases spanning the gap. The CDR3 is 17 amino acids.

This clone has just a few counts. The CDR3 region has the DNA TGTGCCAGTAGTACCATAGCGGGAGCGGTGGAGACCCAGTACTTC. It yields the protein CASSTIAGAVETQYF. The chain employs TRBV19 and TRBJ2-5, with 9 bases lining up with TRBD2. This CDR3 is built from 15 residues. V dropped 4 bases and J dropped 5; count of bases not matched to a gene: 8. From germline, CDR1 is LNHDA and CDR2 SQIVND (reference sequence).

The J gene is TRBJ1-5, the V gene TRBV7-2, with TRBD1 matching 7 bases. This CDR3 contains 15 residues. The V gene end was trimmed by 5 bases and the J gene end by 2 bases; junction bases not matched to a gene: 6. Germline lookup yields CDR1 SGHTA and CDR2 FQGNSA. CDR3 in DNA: TGTGCCAGCAGCACAGGGGTGTTGGGCAATCAGCCCCAGCATTTT. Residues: CASSTGVLGNQPQHF.

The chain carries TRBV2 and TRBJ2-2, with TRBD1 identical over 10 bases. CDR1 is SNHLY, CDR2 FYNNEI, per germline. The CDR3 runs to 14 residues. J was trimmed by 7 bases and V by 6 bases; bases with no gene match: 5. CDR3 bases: TGTGCCAGCAGGACAGGGGGCGCAAACGGGGAGCTGTTTTTT. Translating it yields CASRTGGANGELFF.